These 8 T cell receptor beta chains were sequenced from one sample in a study of blood T cells in healthy people across ages. Through a sample-barcoded 5' primer and a J-beta primer mix, a second PCR was run for about 6 to 11 cycles. TCRdb reanalysed the 5' RACE reads using MiXCR and keeps one entry per CDR3 protein. The sample includes 1.8 million or so distinct CDR3 sequences, about 39% of them seen just once. Sequencing input: blood. The receptors derive from a human donor in good health.

V and J are TRBV20-1 and TRBJ1-2, with D possibly matching TRBD1 (5 bases). The V gene lost 3 bases and the J gene lost 6 bases, with 14 bases spanning the gap. Germline V lookup: CDR1 DFQATT, CDR2 SNEGSKA (reference sequence). This CDR3 contains 13 residues. DNA of the CDR3: TGCAGTGCTAGTATAAGGGGCGGGGATGGCTACACCTTC. Protein product: CSASIRGGDGYTF.

On this clonotype: Relative to the germline gene, one junction end is altered; a read error may explain this. V usage is TRBV7-7 and J usage is TRBJ2-1, with 7 bases aligning to TRBD1. The CDR3 has 15 residues. Germline V gene data show CDR1 as SSHAT and CDR2 as FNYEAQ (reference sequence). The CDR3 loop is CASSPRQGVNNEQFF. As DNA, the CDR3 is TGTGCTAGCAGCCCGCGGCAGGGGGTCAACAATGAGCAGTTCTTC. The whole variable domain, remainder taken from reference TRBV7-7 and TRBJ2-1, is GAGVSQSPRYKVTKRGQDVTLRCDPISSHATLYWYQQALGQGPEFLTYFNYEAQPDKSGLPSDRFSAERPEGSISTLTIQRTEQRDSAMYRCASSPRQGVNNEQFFGPGTRLTVL.

This chain joins TRBV9 and TRBJ2-3; D is possibly TRBD2 (5 bases). Trimming cost V 3 bases and J 12 bases, with 17 bases left between them. Germline lookup yields CDR1 SGDLS and CDR2 YYNGEE. The CDR3 spans 13 residues. The CDR3 DNA sequence: TGTGCCAGCAGCGCTTCGGCCGGGGAGACCCAGTATTTT. This translates into CASSASAGETQYF. The whole variable domain, filled in from reference TRBV9 and TRBJ2-3, reads DSGVTQTPKHLITATGQRVTLRCSPRSGDLSVYWYQQSLDQGLQFLIQYYNGEERAKGNILERFSAQQFPDLHSELNLSSLELGDSALYFCASSASAGETQYFGPGTRLTVL.

The rearrangement uses TRBV2 and TRBJ2-4; unclear D gene. This CDR3 is 9 amino acids long. Per germline, CDR1 SNHLY and CDR2 FYNNEI. V was shortened by 8 bases and J by 13 bases, with 9 bases between the two germline ends. CDR3 residues: CASAFPQYF. DNA for the CDR3: TGTGCCAGCGCTTTTCCGCAGTACTTC.

The chain couples TRBV20-1 to TRBJ2-3; D is ambiguous. Germline V gives CDR1 DFQATT, CDR2 SNEGSKA (reference sequence). The CDR3 runs to 12 residues. The ends were cut back, 3 bases at V and 1 base at J, with 5 bases in the middle. Written as DNA, the CDR3 is TGCAGTGCTAGTCCCCGCACAGATACGCAGTATTTT. Translation: CSASPRTDTQYF.

The DNA for the CDR3 is TGTGCCAGCAGCTTAGTAGCGGGTAGAAGAGATACGCAGTATTTT. Its translation is CASSLVAGRRDTQYF. The V and J genes are TRBV7-2 and TRBJ2-3; TRBD2 matches at 7 bases. Trimming took 1 base from V and 5 from J; bases not matched to a gene: 6. CDR3 length: 15 amino acids. Per germline, CDR1 SGHTA and CDR2 FQGNSA.

The V and J genes are TRBV28 and TRBJ1-5; TRBD1 might be the D (5 bases). Trimming cost V 2 bases and J 7 bases, with 12 bases left between them. The CDR3 spans 14 residues. CDR1 and CDR2 from the germline V gene are MDHEN and SYDVKM. CDR3 sequence: CASSLRSGRQPQHF. The CDR3 DNA reads as TGTGCCAGCAGTTTAAGGTCAGGGCGCCAGCCCCAGCATTTT. Together with reference TRBV28 and TRBJ1-5, the CDR3 gives the full variable domain: DVKVTQSSRYLVKRTGEKVFLECVQDMDHENMFWYRQDPGLGLRLIYFSYDVKMKEKGDIPEGYSVSREKKERFSLILESASTNQTSMYLCASSLRSGRQPQHFGDGTRLSIL.

The chain joins TRBV25-1 to TRBJ2-1, with D uncertain. The CDR3 extends over 15 amino acids. CDR1 and CDR2 (germline): MGHDK, SYGVNS. V was cut by 5 bases and J by 7 bases, with 18 bases left in between. Here the CDR3 DNA reads TGTGCCAGCAGTTCCGCCCCCGACGGACGGAATGAGCAGTTCTTC. Protein sequence: CASSSAPDGRNEQFF.